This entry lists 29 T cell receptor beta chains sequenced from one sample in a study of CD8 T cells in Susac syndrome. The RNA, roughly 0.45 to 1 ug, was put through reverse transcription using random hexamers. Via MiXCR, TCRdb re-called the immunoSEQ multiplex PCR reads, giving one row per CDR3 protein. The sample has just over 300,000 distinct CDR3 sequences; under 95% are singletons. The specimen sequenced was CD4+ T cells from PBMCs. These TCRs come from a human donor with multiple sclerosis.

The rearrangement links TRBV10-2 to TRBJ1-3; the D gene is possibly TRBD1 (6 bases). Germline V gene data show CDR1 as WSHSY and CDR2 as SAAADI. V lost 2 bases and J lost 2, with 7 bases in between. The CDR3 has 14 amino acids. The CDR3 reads CASSEPGAGNTIYF. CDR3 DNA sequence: TGCGCCAGCAGTGAGCCAGGGGCTGGAAACACCATATATTTT.

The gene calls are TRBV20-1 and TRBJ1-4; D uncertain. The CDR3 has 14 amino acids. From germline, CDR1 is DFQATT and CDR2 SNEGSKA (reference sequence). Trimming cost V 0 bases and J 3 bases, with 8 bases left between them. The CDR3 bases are TGCAGTGCTAGAGAGGCAGGCTCTAATGAAAAACTGTTTTTT. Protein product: CSAREAGSNEKLFF.

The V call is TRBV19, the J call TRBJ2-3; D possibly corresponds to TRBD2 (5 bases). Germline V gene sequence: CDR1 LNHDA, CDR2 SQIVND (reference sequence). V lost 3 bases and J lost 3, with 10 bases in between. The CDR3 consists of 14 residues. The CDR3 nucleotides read TGTGCCAGTAGTATCGCCCGAGGGACAGATACGCAGTATTTT. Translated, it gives CASSIARGTDTQYF.

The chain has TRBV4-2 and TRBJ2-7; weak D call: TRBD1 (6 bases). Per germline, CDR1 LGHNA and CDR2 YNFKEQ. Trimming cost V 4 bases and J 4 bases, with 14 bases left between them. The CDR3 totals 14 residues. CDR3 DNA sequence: TGTGCCAGCAGCCTCCGGGACACGCGTTACGAGCAGTACTTC. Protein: CASSLRDTRYEQYF.

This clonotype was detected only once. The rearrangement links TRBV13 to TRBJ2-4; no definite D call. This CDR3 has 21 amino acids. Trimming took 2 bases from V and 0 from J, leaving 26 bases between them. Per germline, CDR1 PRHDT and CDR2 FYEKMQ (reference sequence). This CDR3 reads CASSLSFLARSPTLAKNIQYF. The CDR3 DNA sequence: TGTGCCAGCAGCTTATCGTTTCTCGCCAGGAGTCCGACGCTAGCCAAAAACATTCAGTACTTC.

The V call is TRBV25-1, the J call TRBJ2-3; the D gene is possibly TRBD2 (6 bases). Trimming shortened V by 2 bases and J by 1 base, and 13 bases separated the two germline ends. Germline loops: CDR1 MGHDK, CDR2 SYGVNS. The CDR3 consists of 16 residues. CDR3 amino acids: CASSEPLGGGTDTQYF. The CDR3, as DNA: TGTGCCAGCAGTGAACCCCTGGGGGGAGGCACAGATACGCAGTATTTT.

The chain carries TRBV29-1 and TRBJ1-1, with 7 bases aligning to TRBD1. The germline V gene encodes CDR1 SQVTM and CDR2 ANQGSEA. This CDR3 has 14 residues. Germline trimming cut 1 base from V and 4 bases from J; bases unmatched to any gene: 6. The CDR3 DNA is TGCAGCGTTGAAGGGAACCAGGGGGGCACTGAAGCTTTCTTT. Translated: CSVEGNQGGTEAFF.

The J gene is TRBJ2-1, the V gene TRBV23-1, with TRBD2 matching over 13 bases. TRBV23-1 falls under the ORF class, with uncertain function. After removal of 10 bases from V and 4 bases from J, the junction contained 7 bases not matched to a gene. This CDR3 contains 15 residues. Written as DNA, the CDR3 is TGCGCCACCCCCGGGACTAGCGGGGTTTACAATGAGCAGTTCTTC. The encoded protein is CATPGTSGVYNEQFF.

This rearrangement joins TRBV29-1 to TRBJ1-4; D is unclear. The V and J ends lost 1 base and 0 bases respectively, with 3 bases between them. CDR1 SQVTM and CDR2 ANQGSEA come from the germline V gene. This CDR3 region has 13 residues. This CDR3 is CSVEVTTNEKLFF. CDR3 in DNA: TGCAGCGTTGAAGTTACAACTAATGAAAAACTGTTTTTT.

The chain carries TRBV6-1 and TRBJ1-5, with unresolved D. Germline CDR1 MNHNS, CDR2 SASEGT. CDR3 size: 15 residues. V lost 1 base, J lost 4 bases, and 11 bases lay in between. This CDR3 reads CASSEGRGWNQPQHF. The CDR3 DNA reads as TGTGCCAGCAGTGAAGGACGAGGGTGGAATCAGCCCCAGCATTTT.

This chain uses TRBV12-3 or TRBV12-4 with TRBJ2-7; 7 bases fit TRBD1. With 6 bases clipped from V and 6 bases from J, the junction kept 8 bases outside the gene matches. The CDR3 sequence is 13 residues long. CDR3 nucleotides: TGTGCCAGCAGGCTACACAGGGGTGGCGAGCAGTACTTC. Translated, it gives CASRLHRGGEQYF.

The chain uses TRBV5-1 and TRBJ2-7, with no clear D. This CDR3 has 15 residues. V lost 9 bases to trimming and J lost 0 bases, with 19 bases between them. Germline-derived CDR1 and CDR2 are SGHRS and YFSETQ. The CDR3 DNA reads TGCGCCACCAGATTAAATTCAGGAAGCTCCTACGAGCAGTACTTC. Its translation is CATRLNSGSSYEQYF. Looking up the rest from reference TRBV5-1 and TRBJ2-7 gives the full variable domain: KAGVTQTPRYLIKTRGQQVTLSCSPISGHRSVSWYQQTPGQGLQFLFEYFSETQRNKGNFPGRFSGRQFSNSRSEMNVSTLELGDSALYLCATRLNSGSSYEQYFGPGTRLTVT.

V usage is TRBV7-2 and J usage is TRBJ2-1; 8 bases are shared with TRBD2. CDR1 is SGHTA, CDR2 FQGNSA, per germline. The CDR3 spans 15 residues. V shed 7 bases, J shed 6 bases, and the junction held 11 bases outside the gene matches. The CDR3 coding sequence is TGTGCCAGCACCGCTACGGGACTAGTGGGCAATGAGCAGTTCTTC. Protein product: CASTATGLVGNEQFF.

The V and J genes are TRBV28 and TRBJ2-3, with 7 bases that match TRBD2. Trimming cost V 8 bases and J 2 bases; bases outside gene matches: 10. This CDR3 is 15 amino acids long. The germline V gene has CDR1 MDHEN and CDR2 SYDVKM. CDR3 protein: CASHFLAENTDTQYF. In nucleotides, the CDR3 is TGTGCCAGCCACTTCCTAGCGGAGAACACAGATACGCAGTATTTT. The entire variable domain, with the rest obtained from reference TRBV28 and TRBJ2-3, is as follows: DVKVTQSSRYLVKRTGEKVFLECVQDMDHENMFWYRQDPGLGLRLIYFSYDVKMKEKGDIPEGYSVSREKKERFSLILESASTNQTSMYLCASHFLAENTDTQYFGPGTRLTVL.

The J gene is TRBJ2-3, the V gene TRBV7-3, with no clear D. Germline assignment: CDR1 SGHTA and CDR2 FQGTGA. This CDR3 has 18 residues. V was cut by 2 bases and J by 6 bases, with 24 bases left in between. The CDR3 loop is CASSLWAPTVQAVDTQYF. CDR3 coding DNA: TGTGCCAGCAGCTTATGGGCTCCGACCGTTCAAGCCGTTGATACGCAGTATTTT.

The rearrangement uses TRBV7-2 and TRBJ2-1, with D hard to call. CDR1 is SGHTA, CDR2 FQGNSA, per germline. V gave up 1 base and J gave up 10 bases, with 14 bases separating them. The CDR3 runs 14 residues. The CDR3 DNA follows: TGTGCCAGCAGCTTAGGACTGGGGTATCGGGAGCAGTTCTTC. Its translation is CASSLGLGYREQFF.

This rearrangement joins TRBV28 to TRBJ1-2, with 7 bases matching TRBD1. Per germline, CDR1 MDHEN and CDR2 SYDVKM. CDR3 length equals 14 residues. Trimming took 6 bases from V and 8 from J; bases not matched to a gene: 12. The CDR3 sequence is CASRPPRGRVGYTF. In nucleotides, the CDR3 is TGTGCCAGCAGGCCACCGAGGGGGCGGGTGGGCTACACCTTC.

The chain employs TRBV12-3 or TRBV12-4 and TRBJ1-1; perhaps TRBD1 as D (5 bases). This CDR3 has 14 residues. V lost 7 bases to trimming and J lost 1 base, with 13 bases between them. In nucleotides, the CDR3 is TGTGCCAGCACCCCCCACAGGTCGAACACTGAAGCTTTCTTT. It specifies CASTPHRSNTEAFF.

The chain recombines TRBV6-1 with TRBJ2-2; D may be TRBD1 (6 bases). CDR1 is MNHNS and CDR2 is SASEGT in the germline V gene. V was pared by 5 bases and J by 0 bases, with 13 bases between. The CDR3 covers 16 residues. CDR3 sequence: CASSPPGHSNTGELFF. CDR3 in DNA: TGTGCCAGCAGTCCCCCGGGACACTCGAACACCGGGGAGCTGTTTTTT.

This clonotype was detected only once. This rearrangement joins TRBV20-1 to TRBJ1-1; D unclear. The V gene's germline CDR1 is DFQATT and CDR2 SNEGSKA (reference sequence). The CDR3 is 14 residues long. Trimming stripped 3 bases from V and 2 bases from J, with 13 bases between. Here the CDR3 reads CSARRVRGNTEAFF. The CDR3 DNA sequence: TGCAGTGCTAGGAGAGTGCGGGGAAACACTGAAGCTTTCTTT.

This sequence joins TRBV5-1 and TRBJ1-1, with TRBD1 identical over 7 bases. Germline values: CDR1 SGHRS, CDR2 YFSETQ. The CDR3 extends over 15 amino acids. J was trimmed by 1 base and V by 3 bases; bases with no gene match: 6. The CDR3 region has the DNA TGCGCCAGCAGCTCCAGGACAGGAGCGAACACTGAAGCTTTCTTT. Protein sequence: CASSSRTGANTEAFF.

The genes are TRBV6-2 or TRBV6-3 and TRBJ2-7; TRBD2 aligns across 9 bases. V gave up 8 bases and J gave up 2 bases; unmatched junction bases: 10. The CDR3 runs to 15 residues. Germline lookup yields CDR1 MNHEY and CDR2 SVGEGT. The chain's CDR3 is CASRHGLARAYEQYF. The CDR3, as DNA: TGTGCCAGCCGACACGGACTAGCGAGAGCCTACGAGCAGTACTTC.

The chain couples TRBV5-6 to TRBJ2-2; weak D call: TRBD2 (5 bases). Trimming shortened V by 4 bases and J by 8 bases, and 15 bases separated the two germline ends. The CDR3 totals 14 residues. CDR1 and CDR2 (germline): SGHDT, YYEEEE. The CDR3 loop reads CASSPDLNAGELFF. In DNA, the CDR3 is TGTGCCAGCAGCCCGGACTTAAACGCGGGGGAGCTGTTTTTT. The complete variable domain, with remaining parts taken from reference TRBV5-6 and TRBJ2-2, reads DAGVTQSPTHLIKTRGQQVTLRCSPKSGHDTVSWYQQALGQGPQFIFQYYEEEERQRGNFPDRFSGHQFPNYSSELNVNALLLGDSALYLCASSPDLNAGELFFGEGSRLTVL.

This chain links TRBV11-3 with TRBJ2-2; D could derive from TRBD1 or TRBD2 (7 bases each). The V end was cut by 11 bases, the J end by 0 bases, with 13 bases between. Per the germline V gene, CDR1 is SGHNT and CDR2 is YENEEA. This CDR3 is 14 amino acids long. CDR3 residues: CASRGGPNTGELFF. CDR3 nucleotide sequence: TGTGCCTCCAGGGGGGGACCGAACACCGGGGAGCTGTTTTTT. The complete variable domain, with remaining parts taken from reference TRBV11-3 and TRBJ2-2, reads EAGVVQSPRYKIIEKKQPVAFWCNPISGHNTLYWYLQNLGQGPELLIRYENEEAVDDSQLPKDRFSAERLKGVDSTLKIQPAELGDSAVYLCASRGGPNTGELFFGEGSRLTVL.

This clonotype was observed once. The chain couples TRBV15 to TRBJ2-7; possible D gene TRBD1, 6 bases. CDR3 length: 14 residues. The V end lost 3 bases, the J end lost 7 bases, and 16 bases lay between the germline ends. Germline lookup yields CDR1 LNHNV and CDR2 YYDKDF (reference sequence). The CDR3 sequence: CATSRGTPAGEQYF. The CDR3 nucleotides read TGTGCCACCAGCAGGGGGACACCGGCCGGGGAGCAGTACTTC.

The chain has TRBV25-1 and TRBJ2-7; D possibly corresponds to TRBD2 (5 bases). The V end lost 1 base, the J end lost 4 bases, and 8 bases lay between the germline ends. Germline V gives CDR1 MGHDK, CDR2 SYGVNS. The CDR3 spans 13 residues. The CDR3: CASSELLDYEQYF. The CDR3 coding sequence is TGTGCCAGCAGTGAATTACTAGATTACGAGCAGTACTTC.

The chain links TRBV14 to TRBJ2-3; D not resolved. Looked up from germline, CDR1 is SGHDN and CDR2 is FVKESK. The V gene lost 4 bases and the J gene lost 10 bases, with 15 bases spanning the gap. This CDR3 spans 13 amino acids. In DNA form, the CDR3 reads TGTGCCAGCAGCCCAGGACCCTCCGGGTCGCAGTATTTT. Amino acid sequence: CASSPGPSGSQYF. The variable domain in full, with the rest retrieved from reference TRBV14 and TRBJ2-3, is EAGVTQFPSHSVIEKGQTVTLRCDPISGHDNLYWYRRVMGKEIKFLLHFVKESKQDESGMPNNRFLAERTGGTYSTLKVQPAELEDSGVYFCASSPGPSGSQYFGPGTRLTVL.

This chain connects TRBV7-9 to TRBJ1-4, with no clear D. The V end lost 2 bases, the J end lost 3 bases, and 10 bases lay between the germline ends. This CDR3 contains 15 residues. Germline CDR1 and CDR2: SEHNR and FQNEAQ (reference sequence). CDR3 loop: CASSLRSTANEKLFF. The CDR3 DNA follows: TGTGCCAGCAGCTTACGCAGCACCGCTAATGAAAAACTGTTTTTT.

CDR3 DNA sequence: TGCGCCAGCAGCCTAAGAGACGGGTCCCGGGGGGCCAACGTCCTGACTTTC. Its translation is CASSLRDGSRGANVLTF. This chain uses TRBV5-1 with TRBJ2-6; no reliable D call. CDR3 size: 17 residues. The germline V gene has CDR1 SGHRS and CDR2 YFSETQ. V lost 4 bases and J lost 4, with 18 bases in between.